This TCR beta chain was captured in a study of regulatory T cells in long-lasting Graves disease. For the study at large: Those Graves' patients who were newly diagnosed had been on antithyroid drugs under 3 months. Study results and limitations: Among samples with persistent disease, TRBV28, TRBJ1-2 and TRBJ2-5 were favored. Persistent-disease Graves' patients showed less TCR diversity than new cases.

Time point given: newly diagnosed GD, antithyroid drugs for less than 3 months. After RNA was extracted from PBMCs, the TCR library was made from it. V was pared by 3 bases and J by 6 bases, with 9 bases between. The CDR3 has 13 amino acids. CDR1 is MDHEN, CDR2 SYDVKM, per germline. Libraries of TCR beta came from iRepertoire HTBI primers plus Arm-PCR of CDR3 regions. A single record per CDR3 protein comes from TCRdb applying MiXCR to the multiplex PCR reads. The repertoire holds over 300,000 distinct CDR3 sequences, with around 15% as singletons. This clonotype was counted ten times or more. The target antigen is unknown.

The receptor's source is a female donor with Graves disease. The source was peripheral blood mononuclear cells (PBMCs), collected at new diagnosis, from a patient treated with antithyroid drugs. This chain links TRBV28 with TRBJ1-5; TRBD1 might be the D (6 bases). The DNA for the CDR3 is TGTGCCAGCAGTTTCGAGGGGGGTCAGCCCCAGCATTTT. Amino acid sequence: CASSFEGGQPQHF.